This passage covers 19 T cell receptor beta chains from one sample sequenced in a study of cytomegalovirus exposure and HLA in healthy donors. Sequenced by immunoSEQ multiplex PCR; TCRdb stores in-frame clones only, minus some. The repertoire holds more than 80,000 clones, with less than 90% as singletons. Sequenced input: PBMCs. All receptors come from a woman aged 18-29 years in good health and CMV-seropositive.

V usage is TRBV28 and J usage is TRBJ1-5; tentatively, D is TRBD1 (5 bases). V dropped 5 bases and J dropped 8 bases, with 22 bases sitting between them. CDR1 and CDR2 from the germline V gene are MDHEN and SYDVKM. The CDR3 has 16 residues. DNA of the CDR3: TGTGCCAGCAGTCCATCCTCCGGGACTGGAAGGGAGCCCCAGCATTTT. Translated, it gives CASSPSSGTGREPQHF. The complete variable domain, with remaining parts taken from reference TRBV28 and TRBJ1-5, reads DVKVTQSSRYLVKRTGEKVFLECVQDMDHENMFWYRQDPGLGLRLIYFSYDVKMKEKGDIPEGYSVSREKKERFSLILESASTNQTSMYLCASSPSSGTGREPQHFGDGTRLSIL.

The chain joins TRBV29-1 to TRBJ1-2; 7 bases agree with TRBD1. CDR1 and CDR2 (germline): SQVTM, ANQGSEA. V lost 0 bases, J lost 9 bases, and 10 bases stayed unmatched. The CDR3 length is 14 residues. CDR3 loop: CSVEEGGVRGSYTF. The CDR3 DNA sequence: TGCAGCGTTGAAGAAGGAGGAGTCAGGGGGAGCTACACCTTC.

The chain is built from TRBV25-1 and TRBJ1-4; 7 bases fit TRBD1. The CDR3 is 14 residues long. From germline, CDR1 is MGHDK and CDR2 SYGVNS. Trimming cost V 4 bases and J 8 bases; bases outside gene matches: 7. The CDR3: CASSVTGKYEKLFF. In DNA form, the CDR3 reads TGTGCCAGCAGTGTGACAGGGAAGTACGAAAAACTGTTTTTT.

In its sample, this clone was seen a few times. The genes are TRBV4-1 and TRBJ1-2; unclear D gene. The germline V gene encodes CDR1 MGHRA and CDR2 YSYEKL. With 0 bases removed from V and 4 bases from J, the gap between germline ends came to 15 bases. There are 16 residues in the CDR3. The CDR3 region is CASSQEADTFGYGYTF. The CDR3 region has the DNA TGCGCCAGCAGCCAAGAAGCAGACACCTTTGGCTATGGCTACACCTTC.

In its sample, this clone was seen once. This chain links TRBV10-2 with TRBJ1-3, with D possibly being TRBD1 (6 bases). The germline V and J ends were trimmed by 8 bases and 0 bases, with 11 bases remaining between them. CDR3 length equals 14 residues. Germline assignment: CDR1 WSHSY and CDR2 SAAADI. The CDR3 spells CASSGRGSGNTIYF. The CDR3 bases are TGCGCCAGCTCGGGCAGGGGCTCTGGAAACACCATATATTTT.

In DNA, the CDR3 is TGTGCCAGCAGCCCCGACAGTTCCTTCTGGGGCACTGAAGCTTTCTTT. Its protein is CASSPDSSFWGTEAFF. The rearrangement uses TRBV28 and TRBJ1-1, with a tentative D call TRBD1 (5 bases). Germline lookup yields CDR1 MDHEN and CDR2 SYDVKM. The CDR3 loop spans 16 amino acids. The V gene lost 6 bases and the J gene lost 4 bases, with 21 bases spanning the gap.

The rearrangement uses TRBV19 and TRBJ2-7, with TRBD1 matching over 8 bases. The V gene's germline CDR1 is LNHDA and CDR2 SQIVND (reference sequence). The CDR3 length is 16 residues. After removal of 2 bases from V and 2 bases from J, the junction contained 8 bases not matched to a gene. This CDR3 reads CASSIRWTGSTYEQYF. In DNA form, the CDR3 reads TGTGCCAGTAGTATAAGATGGACAGGGTCCACCTACGAGCAGTACTTC.

Of note for this clone: This CDR3 is also generated by other DNA sequences in the sample. CDR3 nucleotides: TGTGCCAGTAGTATCGGCCAGGGCTACGAGCAGTACGTC. Translated, it gives CASSIGQGYEQYV. The chain couples TRBV19 to TRBJ2-7; possible D gene TRBD1, 5 bases. The CDR3 extends over 13 amino acids. Trimming took 3 bases from V and 3 from J, leaving 9 bases between them. CDR1 is LNHDA, CDR2 SQIVND, per germline (reference sequence).

The sample holds a few counts of this clone. The gene calls are TRBV7-9 and TRBJ1-5; D remains ambiguous. This CDR3 is built from 14 residues. V was shortened by 0 bases and J by 7 bases, with 10 bases between the two germline ends. Germline CDR1 SEHNR, CDR2 FQNEAQ (reference sequence). The CDR3 region is CASSLAEGGQPQHF. The CDR3 DNA follows: TGTGCCAGCAGCTTAGCAGAGGGCGGGCAGCCCCAGCATTTT. Together with reference TRBV7-9 and TRBJ1-5, the CDR3 gives the full variable domain: DTGVSQNPRHKITKRGQNVTFRCDPISEHNRLYWYRQTLGQGPEFLTYFQNEAQLEKSRLLSDRFSAERPKGSFSTLEIQRTEQGDSAMYLCASSLAEGGQPQHFGDGTRLSIL.

The V and J genes are TRBV28 and TRBJ2-7; perhaps TRBD2 as D (6 bases). Germline V lookup: CDR1 MDHEN, CDR2 SYDVKM. CDR3 length: 15 amino acids. Between the trimmed V and J ends, which lost 3 bases and 4 bases, there was a span of 16 bases. CDR3 coding DNA: TGTGCCAGCAGTTTGCGGGGCCCACTGTCTTACGAGCAGTACTTC. Protein product: CASSLRGPLSYEQYF. Based on the CDR3 plus reference TRBV28 and TRBJ2-7, the full variable domain is DVKVTQSSRYLVKRTGEKVFLECVQDMDHENMFWYRQDPGLGLRLIYFSYDVKMKEKGDIPEGYSVSREKKERFSLILESASTNQTSMYLCASSLRGPLSYEQYFGPGTRLTVT.

The V and J genes are TRBV27 and TRBJ2-1; D is possibly TRBD2 (6 bases). Trimming cost V 3 bases and J 9 bases, with 15 bases left between them. The germline CDR1 and CDR2 sequences are MNHEY and SMNVEV (reference sequence). The CDR3 is 14 amino acids. The CDR3 region is CASSLLGPGAEQFF. DNA for the CDR3: TGTGCCAGCAGTTTGTTGGGACCGGGAGCTGAGCAGTTCTTC.

The chain has TRBV27 and TRBJ1-5, with D perhaps matching TRBD1 (5 bases). V dropped 5 bases and J dropped 5 bases, with 16 bases sitting between them. Per the germline V gene, CDR1 is MNHEY and CDR2 is SMNVEV (reference sequence). The CDR3 contains 15 residues. CDR3 DNA sequence: TGTGCCAGCAGTGCGGGGGTAAATGCATATCAGCCCCAGCATTTT. It translates to CASSAGVNAYQPQHF.

This clone was recorded once. This chain connects TRBV13 to TRBJ1-2; D is uncertain. Trimming cost V 5 bases and J 4 bases, with 14 bases left between them. Germline values: CDR1 PRHDT, CDR2 FYEKMQ (reference sequence). The CDR3 is 14 residues long. The CDR3 spells CASSTDGGRYGYTF. In DNA form, the CDR3 reads TGTGCCAGCAGCACCGACGGAGGTCGCTATGGCTACACCTTC.

This chain joins TRBV19 and TRBJ2-5, with D perhaps TRBD1 (5 bases). CDR3 length: 13 amino acids. Germline lookup yields CDR1 LNHDA and CDR2 SQIVND (reference sequence). Trimming removed 4 bases from V and 7 bases from J, with 13 bases in between. The DNA for the CDR3 is TGTGCCAGTAGTAGTGGGCTTCAGGGGACCCAGTACTTC. Translation: CASSSGLQGTQYF.

J is TRBJ2-3 and V is TRBV2; 11 bases fit TRBD1. Germline V gene lookup returns CDR1 SNHLY and CDR2 FYNNEI. This CDR3 spans 15 amino acids. Germline trimming cut 6 bases from V and 2 bases from J; bases unmatched to any gene: 4. The CDR3 is CASSRDRGSTDTQYF. In DNA, the CDR3 is TGTGCCAGCAGCCGGGACAGGGGGTCCACAGATACGCAGTATTTT.

The chain joins TRBV27 to TRBJ1-4; TRBD1 is a possible D gene (6 bases). Per germline, CDR1 MNHEY and CDR2 SMNVEV (reference sequence). The ends were cut back, 5 bases at V and 5 bases at J, with 12 bases in the middle. CDR3 size: 14 residues. The CDR3 nucleotides read TGTGCCAGCAGTCCCGGGACAAAAAATGAAAAACTGTTTTTT. Protein product: CASSPGTKNEKLFF.

CDR3 DNA: TGTGCCAGTAGTAGAAGACAGGGGGCGATCACCGGGGAGCTGTTTTTT. It is translated as CASSRRQGAITGELFF. The chain joins TRBV19 to TRBJ2-2; 10 bases agree with TRBD1. The germline V gene has CDR1 LNHDA and CDR2 SQIVND (reference sequence). The CDR3 extends over 16 amino acids. V shed 4 bases, J shed 4 bases, and the junction held 6 bases outside the gene matches.

The gene calls are TRBV25-1 and TRBJ1-1; D unclear. CDR1 and CDR2 from the germline V gene are MGHDK and SYGVNS. V lost 5 bases to trimming and J lost 1 base, with 14 bases between them. The CDR3 has 15 residues. CDR3 sequence: CASSFREKANTEAFF. The CDR3 bases are TGTGCCAGCAGTTTTCGGGAGAAAGCGAACACTGAAGCTTTCTTT.

The V gene is TRBV28, the J gene TRBJ2-2, with 9 bases fitting TRBD2. The J segment lost 1 base and the V segment lost 3 bases, leaving 6 bases of the junction unmatched. The germline CDR1 and CDR2 sequences are MDHEN and SYDVKM. This CDR3 comprises 17 residues. CDR3: CASSFSRGGQNTGELFF. CDR3 DNA sequence: TGTGCCAGCAGTTTTTCGCGGGGGGGCCAGAACACCGGGGAGCTGTTTTTT.